The 4 T cell receptor beta chains reported below all come from one sample, sequenced in a study of CD8 T cells in Susac syndrome. With random hexamers, roughly 0.45 to 1 ug RNA was reverse transcribed. TCRdb itself ran the immunoSEQ multiplex PCR reads through MiXCR, one entry per CDR3 protein. Found here are around 300,000 distinct CDR3 sequences, 85% of them singletons; the top ten hold roughly 0.21%. Sequenced input: CD8+ T cells from PBMCs. These receptors came from a human donor with multiple sclerosis.

The V gene is TRBV12-3 or TRBV12-4, the J gene TRBJ2-1; TRBD2 is a possible D gene (5 bases). CDR3 size: 13 residues. Trimming took off 7 bases at V and 13 bases at J, with 20 bases between the two ends. CDR3 sequence reads: CASTIARGIPQFF. The CDR3 bases are TGTGCCAGCACCATAGCGAGAGGGATCCCTCAGTTCTTC.

This chain joins TRBV7-9 and TRBJ2-4, with 12 bases identical to TRBD2. Germline loops: CDR1 SEHNR, CDR2 FQNEAQ (reference sequence). The CDR3 loop spans 18 amino acids. The V segment lost 2 bases and the J segment 6 bases; nucleotides outside the gene matches: 11. The CDR3 is CASSLLPSGRADRNIQYF. The CDR3 DNA follows: TGTGCCAGCAGCTTACTCCCTAGCGGGAGGGCCGATAGAAACATTCAGTACTTC. The variable domain in full, with the rest retrieved from reference TRBV7-9 and TRBJ2-4, is DTGVSQNPRHKITKRGQNVTFRCDPISEHNRLYWYRQTLGQGPEFLTYFQNEAQLEKSRLLSDRFSAERPKGSFSTLEIQRTEQGDSAMYLCASSLLPSGRADRNIQYFGAGTRLSVL.

The table lists this clonotype with a few counts. V gene TRBV5-4 combines with J gene TRBJ2-7; 9 bases line up with TRBD1. V shed 2 bases and J 2 bases; nucleotides not matched to a gene: 2. The CDR3 loop spans 14 amino acids. The V gene's germline CDR1 is SGHNT and CDR2 YYREEE (reference sequence). The CDR3 loop is CASSFGQGTYEQYF. As DNA, the CDR3 is TGTGCCAGCAGCTTCGGACAGGGGACCTACGAGCAGTACTTC.

In DNA form, the CDR3 reads TGTGCCAGCAGAGCCGGGGAACCCTACGAGCAGTACTTC. Its protein product is CASRAGEPYEQYF. The chain combines TRBV5-5 with TRBJ2-7, with TRBD2 as a possible D gene (5 bases). Trimming took off 5 bases at V and 2 bases at J, with 11 bases between the two ends. The CDR3 loop spans 13 amino acids. In germline, CDR1 is SGHKS, CDR2 YYEKEE (reference sequence).